A selection of T cell receptor beta chains follows, all from one sample in a study of blood T cell repertoires in COVID-19. Profiling relied on immunoSEQ multiplex PCR, and the TCRdb table lists in-frame clones only, not all of them. The table has over 30,000 clones, 88% seen once. The specimen sequenced was peripheral blood. These receptors were obtained from a woman aged 70-85 years with active COVID-19. Both conserved end residues are part of each CDR3. Fields, in order: D gene, J gene, clone size, V gene, CDR3 DNA, CDR3 protein. The D gene is left open where the match is weak. Size is omitted from some rows. Given values are once, few, many or a class for expanded clones.

- | TRBJ1-5 | - | TRBV28 | TGTGCCAGCAGTGGATACTATAGCAATCAGCCCCAGCATTTT | CASSGYYSNQPQHF
- | TRBJ2-3 | - | TRBV6-5 | TGTGCCAGCAGTTCTAGACGAAGCGGAGCAGATACGCAGTATTTT | CASSSRRSGADTQYF
- | TRBJ2-3 | - | TRBV7-2 | TGTGCCAGCAGCTTTGGTCAGGGCCCGCTGGACACAGATACGCAGTATTTT | CASSFGQGPLDTDTQYF
TRBD1 | TRBJ1-1 | - | TRBV5-6 | TGTGCCAGCAGCCCCACAGGGGGTTGGGACACTGAAGCTTTCTTT | CASSPTGGWDTEAFF
TRBD2 | TRBJ2-7 | - | TRBV3-1/TRBV3-2 | TGTGCCAGCAGCCGGGGACTAGCGGTCGAGCAGTACTTC | CASSRGLAVEQYF
- | TRBJ1-2 | - | TRBV3-1/TRBV3-2 | TGTGCCAGCAGCCAACCAGGGAACTACACCTTC | CASSQPGNYTF
TRBD1 | TRBJ2-4 | - | TRBV28 | TGTGCCAGCAGTTTGACGGGACAGAAAAACATTCAGTACTTC | CASSLTGQKNIQYF
- | TRBJ2-6 | few | TRBV5-1 | TGCGCCAGCAGCTTGGTAGCTGGTCGTGGGGCCAACGTCCTGACTTTC | CASSLVAGRGANVLTF
TRBD1 | TRBJ1-5 | - | TRBV2 | TGTGCCAGCACCCGACAGGGGGCAGGTCAGCCCCAGCATTTT | CASTRQGAGQPQHF
- | TRBJ1-4 | - | TRBV10-3 | TGTGCCATCAGTGAGCAAGGGGGAGAAAAACTGTTTTTT | CAISEQGGEKLFF
- | TRBJ2-7 | - | TRBV5-6 | TGTGCCAGCAGCTTGGGATCACAGACCTACGAGCAGTACTTC | CASSLGSQTYEQYF
- | TRBJ2-3 | once | TRBV3-1/TRBV3-2 | TGTGCCAGCAGCCAAGCTCGGCAAGGGGGGGGGCGAGATACGCAGTATTTT | CASSQARQGGGRDTQYF
TRBD2 | TRBJ2-7 | - | TRBV9 | TGTGCCAGCAGCGTAGGGACTAGCGGGGAGGGAGAGCAGTACTTC | CASSVGTSGEGEQYF
TRBD2 | TRBJ2-7 | - | TRBV2 | TGTGCCAGCAGTGAAAGCGGGGGGGCAAACTACGAGCAGTACTTC | CASSESGGANYEQYF
TRBD2 | TRBJ2-5 | - | TRBV6-2/TRBV6-3 | TGTGCCAGCAGTCGCGGGGGGGCGGAGGAGACCCAGTACTTC | CASSRGGAEETQYF
- | TRBJ2-3 | once | TRBV14 | TGTGCCAGCAGCCCTACTTCAGATACGCAGTATTTT | CASSPTSDTQYF
- | TRBJ2-7 | - | TRBV7-8 | TGTGCCAGCAGTAGCCACGGAGGCGAGCAGTACTTC | CASSSHGGEQYF
- | TRBJ1-1 | - | TRBV12-3/TRBV12-4 | TGTGCCAGCAGTCCGGAGTATAACACTGAAGCTTTCTTT | CASSPEYNTEAFF
- | TRBJ2-5 | - | TRBV7-3 | TGTGCCAGCAGCTTAACAAAAGACGCCCCGGGACAAGAGACCCAGTACTTC | CASSLTKDAPGQETQYF
- | TRBJ2-3 | - | TRBV7-3 | TGTGCCAGCAGCCCTACTCAGGGGGATACGCAGTATTTT | CASSPTQGDTQYF
- | TRBJ2-3 | once | TRBV2 | TGTGCCAGCCACGGGGACACAGATACGCAGTATTTT | CASHGDTDTQYF
TRBD1 | TRBJ1-6 | - | TRBV9 | TGTGCCAGCAGCAGACGGACAGGGGGTGGCTCACCCCTCCACTTT | CASSRRTGGGSPLHF
TRBD1 | TRBJ1-5 | - | TRBV6-5 | TGTGCCAGCAGGATAGAGGGACAGGGAAATCAGCCCCAGCATTTT | CASRIEGQGNQPQHF
- | TRBJ2-1 | - | TRBV5-8 | TGTGCCAGCAGTATGGGGGCGTGGGGACTATACAATGAGCAGTTCTTC | CASSMGAWGLYNEQFF
- | TRBJ2-1 | - | TRBV5-8 | TGTGCCAGCAGCGGGGTTGGTACGGGATCCTACAATGAGCAGTTCTTC | CASSGVGTGSYNEQFF
TRBD1 | TRBJ1-1 | - | TRBV11-3 | TGTGCCAGCAGCTTAGCAGGGGGCTACACTGAAGCTTTCTTT | CASSLAGGYTEAFF
TRBD2 | TRBJ2-1 | - | TRBV6-1 | TGTGCCAGCAGTGCCCTGACTAGCGGGCTGTACAATGAGCAGTTCTTC | CASSALTSGLYNEQFF
- | TRBJ1-4 | - | TRBV3-1/TRBV3-2 | TGTGCCAGCAGCTATGACCGCCGCTCGGGTTTGGGTGAAAAACTGTTTTTT | CASSYDRRSGLGEKLFF
TRBD1 | TRBJ1-3 | - | TRBV30 | TGTGCCCATTCAGACAGGGAGAGATACACCATATATTTT | CAHSDRERYTIYF
TRBD2 | TRBJ2-1 | - | TRBV7-8 | TGTGCCAGCAGCTTAGGTCCTAGCGGGGGGGCCAATGAGCAGTTCTTC | CASSLGPSGGANEQFF
- | TRBJ2-7 | - | TRBV4-3 | TGCGCCAGCAGCCGAGACCTTGGAAGAGGCGACGAGCAGTACTTC | CASSRDLGRGDEQYF
- | TRBJ1-3 | - | TRBV9 | TGTGCCAGCAGCGTAGCGACAGGCCCTGGAAACACCATATATTTT | CASSVATGPGNTIYF
TRBD1 | TRBJ2-1 | - | TRBV24-1 | TGTGCCACCAGTGATTTCCGGGACAGGGATCCCAATGAGCAGTTCTTC | CATSDFRDRDPNEQFF
TRBD2 | TRBJ2-3 | - | TRBV7-2 | TGTGCCAGCAGCTTAAACGGGGGGGCTATCGCAGATACGCAGTATTTT | CASSLNGGAIADTQYF
TRBD1 | TRBJ1-1 | - | TRBV7-3 | TGTGCCAGCAGCTTAGCGGGACAGGGGACTGAAGCTTTCTTT | CASSLAGQGTEAFF
- | TRBJ2-3 | - | TRBV7-9 | TGTGCCAGCAGCTCGCTAACCCTCGGAGATACGCAGTATTTT | CASSSLTLGDTQYF
- | TRBJ1-1 | once | TRBV3-1/TRBV3-2 | TGTGCCAGCAGCCGCGGGGGGGGGAACACTGAAGCTTTCTTT | CASSRGGGNTEAFF
- | TRBJ1-2 | - | TRBV6-5 | TGTGCCAGCAGTTACTCAGCAGGGGAAGGCTACACCTTC | CASSYSAGEGYTF
TRBD1 | TRBJ1-4 | - | TRBV28 | TGTGCCACCCTAAGGGGACAGGCCCATGAAAAACTGTTTTTT | CATLRGQAHEKLFF
- | TRBJ2-5 | - | TRBV18 | TGTGCCAGCTCACCACCGAGTGGGCCAGGAAGCCGGCAGACCCAGTACTTC | CASSPPSGPGSRQTQYF
TRBD2 | TRBJ2-7 | - | TRBV5-1 | TGCGCCAGCAGCTTGGCCGGGCGAGGGAGGATAGCGGGGTACTACGAGCAGTACTTC | CASSLAGRGRIAGYYEQYF
TRBD1 | TRBJ2-3 | - | TRBV9 | TGTGCCAGCAGCGTTGGACAGGGGACAGATACGCAGTATTTT | CASSVGQGTDTQYF